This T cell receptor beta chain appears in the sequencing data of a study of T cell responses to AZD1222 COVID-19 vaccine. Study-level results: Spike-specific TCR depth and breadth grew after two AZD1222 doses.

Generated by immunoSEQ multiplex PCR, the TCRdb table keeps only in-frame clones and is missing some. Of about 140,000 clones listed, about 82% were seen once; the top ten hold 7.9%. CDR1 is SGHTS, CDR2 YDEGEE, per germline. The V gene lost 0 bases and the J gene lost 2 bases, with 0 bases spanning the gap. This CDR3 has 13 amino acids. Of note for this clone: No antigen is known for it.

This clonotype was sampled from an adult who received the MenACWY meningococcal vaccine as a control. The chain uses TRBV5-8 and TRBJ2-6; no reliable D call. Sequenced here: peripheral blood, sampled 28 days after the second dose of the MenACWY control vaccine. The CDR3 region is CASSLAGANVLTF. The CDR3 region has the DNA TGTGCCAGCAGCTTGGCTGGGGCCAACGTCCTGACTTTC. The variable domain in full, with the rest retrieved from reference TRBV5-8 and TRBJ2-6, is EAGVTQSPTHLIKTRGQQATLRCSPISGHTSVYWYQQALGLGLQFLLWYDEGEERNRGNFPPRFSGRQFPNYSSELNVNALELEDSALYLCASSLAGANVLTFGAGSRLTVL.